This TCR beta chain was retrieved from a study of neurological immune-mediated disorders. General study findings and limits: The absence of shared CDR3 amino acid sequences among expanded clones across subjects suggests private repertoires in all groups.

Unmatched junction bases numbered 8, after V lost 6 bases and J lost 2 bases. There are 15 residues in the CDR3. CDR1 is DFQATT, CDR2 SNEGSKA, per germline (reference sequence). TCRdb re-analysed the 5' RACE reads in MiXCR, keeping a single row per CDR3 protein. Of 30,000 to 35,000 distinct CDR3 sequences listed, under 30% are singletons. This clonotype appeared many times. Antigen: not known. The sequence was collected from a man in his forties or fifties with HTLV-1-associated myelopathy (HAM/TSP). Material for sequencing was CD4+ T cells from blood. The chain combines TRBV20-1 with TRBJ2-4, with 9 bases identical to TRBD1. The chain's CDR3 is CSAHLDRGSKNIQYF. DNA of the CDR3: TGCAGTGCCCATCTCGACAGGGGGTCCAAAAACATTCAGTACTTC.